This T cell receptor (gamma chain) was recovered during a study of intestinal T cells in coeliac disease (dated by TCRdb to the early 2020s). For the wider study: In the TRG cohort, the mean age of coeliac patients was about 16 years compared with 50 to 65 years for controls, so the coeliac patients were much younger than the controls. The TCR-delta (TRD) cohort comprised duodenal biopsies from approximately eleven coeliac disease patients and approximately eleven non-coeliac controls. Duodenal biopsies from about 33 coeliac disease patients and 21 non-coeliac controls made up a second, larger TCR-gamma (TRG) cohort. Here is what the overall study found, with its caveats: FFPE-derived DNA was found to be relatively degraded, and loss of a proportion of TCR sequences in each sample was likely caused by this degradation. Clustering based on TRG put 51 of 54 biopsies (roughly 94%) in the right class, and the reported leave-one-out accuracy was around 90%. All 22 biopsies in training were correctly classified by TRD kmer-based clustering, and a leave-one-out accuracy of 91% was reported. Repeated CDR3 amino acid sequences could not be distinguished from PCR duplicates. Age was significantly different between the coeliac and control groups, but splitting the analysis by age did not give a significant classification.

This clone is termed hyperexpanded (1% or more). Its antigen is still unknown. The sample holds no much larger clone one base away, and base qualities are not on file. Receptors were amplified or captured by multiplex PCR. Reads for this sample came from an Ion Torrent PGM. TRG repertoires were amplified from around 200 ng of biopsy DNA using the LymphoTrack kit, whose primers carry Illumina adapters. After purification with AMPure XP beads and quantification on a 2100 Bioanalyzer, the TRG amplicons were pooled in equimolar amounts. An Ion PGM instrument was used to sequence the TRG libraries. Under the source paper's analysis protocol: Using FastX, any read was removed if more than 10% of its nucleotides had quality scores below the third quartile calculated per patient. IMGT/HighV-QUEST was used to align reads in order to assign V, D and J genes, locate CDR3 regions and judge functionality. Sequences were converted to amino acids, and every sequence predicted to be non-functional was removed. CDR3s were split into kmers, with and without positional annotation; kmer frequencies underwent PCA, and samples were clustered using all 1023 combinations of PCs 1-10. Leave-one-out cross-validation was used to validate the classification, with parameters re-optimised on the remaining samples in each round. Using the vegan R package, Shannon diversity was calculated from repeated random subsamples whose size matched the lowest read count. Via CATT, TCRdb reprocessed the public reads, and rows with identical DNA were then joined. These V and J calls originate from TCRdb's pipeline instead of the authors' own analysis. Across this sample there are approximately 490 gamma-chain clones, with 51% seen only once. Jointly, the top ten make up roughly a third of the sample.

For each case, genomic DNA was isolated from ten 5-um FFPE scrolls with the QIAamp DNA FFPE tissue kit. To test whether coeliac disease can be classified from the TCR repertoire, the study used fully anonymised formalin-fixed paraffin-embedded duodenal biopsies that were not needed for diagnosis. No clinical or histological suspicion of coeliac disease was present in controls, and upper endoscopy was performed in controls for reflux, dyspepsia or gastritis. Sequencing used a duodenal biopsy. The TCR comes from a human donor who served as a control with a normal duodenal biopsy, not a healthy volunteer.

DNA sequence: TGTGCCACCTGGGATAGGCCCAACTCTTATAAGAAACTCTTT. Protein translation: CATWDRPNSYKKLF. The sequence links TRGV8 to TRGJ1 or TRGJ2. V trim: 0 bases; J trim: 6 bases; unmatched bases: 8. Including the terminal cysteine and phenylalanine, the CDR3 comprises 14 residues. This entry keeps only the CDR3 DNA: 42 bases, framed from base 1. CDR1 is given as VENAVY and CDR2 as YDSYNSRV, both from the germline V gene.